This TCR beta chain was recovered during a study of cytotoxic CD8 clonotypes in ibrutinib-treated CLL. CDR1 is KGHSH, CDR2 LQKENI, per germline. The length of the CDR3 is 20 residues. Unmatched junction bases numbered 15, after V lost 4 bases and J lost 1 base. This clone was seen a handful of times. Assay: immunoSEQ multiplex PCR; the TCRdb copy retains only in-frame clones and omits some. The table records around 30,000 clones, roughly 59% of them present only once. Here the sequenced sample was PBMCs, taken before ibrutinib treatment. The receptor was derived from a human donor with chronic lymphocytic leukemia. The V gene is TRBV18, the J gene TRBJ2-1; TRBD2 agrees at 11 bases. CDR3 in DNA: TGTGCCAGCTCACGCGCCGCGGTAGCGGGAGGGATGTTGTCCTACAATGAGCAGTTCTTC. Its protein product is CASSRAAVAGGMLSYNEQFF.